This entry features one T cell receptor beta chain sequence. Its specificity is not known. V shed 0 bases and J 4 bases; nucleotides not matched to a gene: 10. Germline lookup yields CDR1 SGDLS and CDR2 YYNGEE. The CDR3 covers 17 residues. The sample is drawn from a study of T cell responses to AZD1222 COVID-19 vaccine. In the study overall: Pooling of second doses given at about 4 or about 12 weeks was done. Study results and caveats: Clonal diversity was possibly underestimated; the donors were predominantly white British and more often female. Reportedly, nearly half the spike-specific TCRs target unmutated variant regions. At baseline, just five to seven AZD1222 recipients tested seropositive.

TCRdb keeps only in-frame clones here, not all; method: immunoSEQ multiplex PCR. The repertoire includes approximately 110,000 clones, 80% to 90% of them detected once, and 1.2% sits in the top ten. The V and J genes are TRBV9 and TRBJ1-1, with 9 bases lining up with TRBD1. Material: peripheral blood, obtained on day 0 of AZD1222 vaccination. The clonotype comes from an adult in good health. The CDR3 DNA follows: TGTGCCAGCAGCGTAGCTGGAACAGGGGGCGCGACCACTGAAGCTTTCTTT. Its protein is CASSVAGTGGATTEAFF.